The 23 T cell receptor beta chains reported below all come from one sample, sequenced in a study of cytomegalovirus exposure and HLA in healthy donors. Primers for the PCR totalled 60 Vbeta and 13 Jbeta. The table came from immunoSEQ multiplex PCR; TCRdb's copy has only in-frame clones and leaves some out. Here the sample spans around 200,000 clones, 84% being singletons. The specimen sequenced was PBMCs. The source of these receptors is a girl aged 2 to 9 in good health and CMV-seropositive.

This chain uses TRBV5-1 with TRBJ1-1; 8 positions agree with TRBD1. CDR3 length equals 15 residues. Unmatched junction bases numbered 2, after V lost 0 bases and J lost 1 base. Germline V gene sequence: CDR1 SGHRS, CDR2 YFSETQ. The CDR3 loop is CASSLAGTGNTEAFF. As DNA, the CDR3 is TGCGCCAGCAGCTTGGCCGGGACAGGGAACACTGAAGCTTTCTTT.

The rearrangement uses TRBV7-8 and TRBJ2-7; 7 nucleotides align to TRBD1. The CDR3 is made up of 14 amino acids. The germline CDR1 and CDR2 sequences are SGHVS and FQNEAQ. Trimming removed 6 bases from V and 3 bases from J; junction bases left unmatched: 8. CDR3: CASSRAGTDYEQYF. CDR3 bases: TGTGCCAGCAGTCGAGCCGGGACAGACTACGAGCAGTACTTC.

Worth noting for this clone: An end of the junction does not agree with germline; a read error may underlie this. This chain joins TRBV7-3 and TRBJ2-1, with 7 bases that match TRBD1. The CDR3 has 17 amino acids. Germline CDR1 reads SGHTA; CDR2 reads FQGTGA. The chain's CDR3 is CASSLAPEGTAANGQFF. The CDR3 DNA is TGTGCCAGCAGTTTAGCCCCCGAGGGGACAGCCGCCAATGGGCAGTTCTTC.

This chain uses TRBV7-6 with TRBJ2-5; 8 bases align to TRBD2. The J call may be in error: the DNA end matches TRBJ2-7 better. Germline values: CDR1 SGHVS, CDR2 FNYEAQ. The CDR3 covers 14 residues. The CDR3 sequence is CASSLGREGSEQYF. CDR3 nucleotides: TGTGCCAGCAGCTTAGGTCGGGAGGGTAGCGAGCAGTACTTC.

CDR3 nucleotide sequence: TGCACCAGCAGCCCACTAGCGGGGTTCCAAGAGACCCAGTACTTC. Encoded protein: CTSSPLAGFQETQYF. This chain connects TRBV1 to TRBJ2-5; the table's D gene call, TRBD2, was not cross checked with the DNA. TRBV1 is termed a pseudogene. The CDR3 extends over 15 amino acids.

J is TRBJ2-1 and V is TRBV5-6; the match to TRBD2 covers 11 bases. The CDR3 has 19 residues. The V and J ends lost 1 base and 0 bases, in that order; junction bases with no gene match: 9. CDR1 is SGHDT and CDR2 is YYEEEE in the germline V gene. The CDR3, as DNA: TGTGCCAGCAGCTTGTTAGGCCCGGGACTAGCGGTCTCCTACAATGAGCAGTTCTTC. It specifies CASSLLGPGLAVSYNEQFF.

V usage is TRBV28 and J usage is TRBJ1-2; D is undetermined. This CDR3 region has 12 residues. In germline, CDR1 is MDHEN, CDR2 SYDVKM. With 6 bases removed from V and 3 bases from J, the gap between germline ends came to 8 bases. CDR3 loop: CASSSGYYGYTF. The CDR3 DNA sequence: TGTGCCAGCAGCTCGGGTTACTATGGCTACACCTTC.

The genes are TRBV6-6 and TRBJ1-1, with D possibly matching TRBD1 (6 bases). The CDR3 spans 13 residues. Germline V gives CDR1 MNHNY, CDR2 SVGAGI (reference sequence). The germline V and J ends were trimmed by 7 bases and 4 bases, with 13 bases remaining between them. The CDR3 sequence is CASIRDRSTEAFF. In DNA, the CDR3 is TGTGCCAGCATTAGAGACAGGTCCACTGAAGCTTTCTTT.

The genes are TRBV6-4 and TRBJ2-1, with 10 bases matching TRBD2. Germline values: CDR1 MRHNA, CDR2 SNTAGT. The CDR3 consists of 17 residues. J lost 7 bases, V lost 5 bases, and 14 bases had no gene match. The CDR3 spells CASSPVLLSGRRNEQFF. DNA for the CDR3: TGTGCCAGCAGTCCTGTTTTGCTTAGCGGGAGGAGGAATGAGCAGTTCTTC.

The rearrangement joins TRBV27 to TRBJ1-2; a weak D match, TRBD1 (5 bases). The CDR3 contains 15 residues. In germline, CDR1 is MNHEY, CDR2 SMNVEV (reference sequence). V was trimmed by 2 bases and J by 7 bases, leaving 17 bases between them. The CDR3 DNA reads TGTGCCAGCAGTTTAATGGGGGGGATCGGTCGTGGCTACACCTTC. Its translation is CASSLMGGIGRGYTF.

In DNA form, the CDR3 reads TGTGCCAGCAGTAATCAGGGGAAAACGGCCGGGGAGCTGTTTTTT. Translation gives CASSNQGKTAGELFF. This chain uses TRBV11-2 with TRBJ2-2; TRBD1 might be the D (6 bases). The V gene's germline CDR1 is SGHAT and CDR2 FQNNGV. The CDR3 has 15 amino acids. The V gene lost 6 bases and the J gene lost 6 bases, with 17 bases spanning the gap.

The chain couples TRBV9 to TRBJ2-6; D gene unclear. CDR3 size: 16 residues. V was cut by 1 base and J by 3 bases, with 11 bases left in between. Germline values: CDR1 SGDLS, CDR2 YYNGEE. The CDR3 region has the DNA TGTGCCAGCAGCGTACGAGCTAGTAATGGGGCCAACGTCCTGACTTTC. Translated: CASSVRASNGANVLTF.

This clone turned up a few times. V is TRBV7-8 and J is TRBJ2-1; D call uncertain. CDR1 SGHVS and CDR2 FQNEAQ come from the germline V gene. Trimming left V 1 base short and J 6 bases short, with 10 bases between. The CDR3 covers 14 residues. The CDR3 protein is CASSLGQRVNEQFF. Written as DNA, the CDR3 is TGTGCCAGCAGCTTAGGGCAGCGCGTCAATGAGCAGTTCTTC.

This sequence joins TRBV19 and TRBJ1-1; TRBD1 is a possible D gene (6 bases). Trimming took 7 bases from V and 1 from J, leaving 10 bases between them. This CDR3 region has 13 residues. Per germline, CDR1 LNHDA and CDR2 SQIVND (reference sequence). CDR3 residues: CASKGHPNTEAFF. CDR3 nucleotide sequence: TGTGCCAGTAAGGGACACCCGAACACTGAAGCTTTCTTT.

This chain connects TRBV21-1 to TRBJ1-4; the D call of TRBD1 is as the table states it, not checked on the DNA. TRBV21-1 is a known pseudogene. This CDR3 has 16 residues. CDR3 in amino acids: CASSKLGTVFDEKLFF. CDR3 sequence (DNA): TGTGCCAGCAGCAAACTTGGGACAGTGTTCGATGAAAAACTGTTTTTT.

The chain is built from TRBV19 and TRBJ1-5; 8 bases match TRBD1. This CDR3 is 17 amino acids long. With V trimmed by 3 bases and J by 2 bases, 9 bases remained unmatched. Looked up from germline, CDR1 is LNHDA and CDR2 is SQIVND (reference sequence). CDR3 protein: CASSMGRGQGGNQPQHF. CDR3 DNA: TGTGCCAGTAGTATGGGCAGGGGGCAAGGTGGCAATCAGCCCCAGCATTTT.

The chain employs TRBV6-6 and TRBJ1-2; the match to TRBD1 covers 11 bases. The germline CDR1 and CDR2 sequences are MNHNY and SVGAGI (reference sequence). The CDR3 is 14 residues long. V was pared by 6 bases and J by 8 bases, with 8 bases of the junction left unmatched. In DNA, the CDR3 is TGTGCCAGCAGACCCGGACAGGGGGCGATCGGCTACACCTTC. Protein product: CASRPGQGAIGYTF.

The rearrangement links TRBV14 to TRBJ1-5; 7 bases fit TRBD1. V gave up 2 bases and J gave up 0 bases; unmatched junction bases: 10. This CDR3 is built from 18 residues. Germline V gene sequence: CDR1 SGHDN, CDR2 FVKESK. CDR3 loop: CASSQLPGQTHSNQPQHF. The CDR3, as DNA: TGTGCCAGCAGCCAACTACCGGGACAGACACATAGCAATCAGCCCCAGCATTTT.

This clone has only a few counts. This chain joins TRBV4-1 and TRBJ1-1; the D is unclear. The CDR3 totals 18 residues. Between the trimmed V and J ends, which lost 0 bases and 10 bases, there was a span of 27 bases. Germline V CDR1 and CDR2: MGHRA, YSYEKL. This CDR3 reads CASSQEATRPGPSPGAFF. The DNA of the CDR3 is TGCGCCAGCAGCCAAGAGGCTACAAGGCCAGGTCCCTCCCCTGGAGCTTTCTTT.

The chain recombines TRBV7-3 with TRBJ2-3, with 7 bases that match TRBD2. The trim removed 5 bases at V and 3 bases at J, leaving 5 bases unmatched. The germline CDR1 and CDR2 sequences are SGHTA and FQGTGA. CDR3 length equals 14 residues. The CDR3 protein is CASSPRAGTDTQYF. As DNA, the CDR3 is TGTGCCAGCAGCCCGAGAGCGGGAACAGATACGCAGTATTTT. Looking up the rest from reference TRBV7-3 and TRBJ2-3 gives the full variable domain: GAGVSQTPSNKVTEKGKYVELRCDPISGHTALYWYRQSLGQGPEFLIYFQGTGAADDSGLPNDRFFAVRPEGSVSTLKIQRTERGDSAVYLCASSPRAGTDTQYFGPGTRLTVL.

CDR3 loop: CASSERGQGIGGESYNEQFF. The CDR3 DNA follows: TGTGCCAGCAGTGAGCGGGGGCAGGGTATCGGGGGGGAGTCCTACAATGAGCAGTTCTTC. This chain links TRBV6-4 with TRBJ2-1, with TRBD2 identical over 8 bases. V was pared by 3 bases and J by 1 base, with 17 bases of the junction left unmatched. The length of the CDR3 is 20 residues. Germline V CDR1 and CDR2: MRHNA, SNTAGT.

This chain uses TRBV5-1 with TRBJ1-5; perhaps TRBD1 as D (5 bases). The CDR3 extends over 15 amino acids. Germline V gives CDR1 SGHRS, CDR2 YFSETQ. V was clipped by 5 bases and J by 3 bases, with 15 bases between them. The CDR3 nucleotides are TGCGCCAGCAGACCCGGGACGGACTACAATCAGCCCCAGCATTTT. It specifies CASRPGTDYNQPQHF.

The chain recombines TRBV28 with TRBJ2-3; D ambiguous. In germline, CDR1 is MDHEN, CDR2 SYDVKM. The CDR3 sequence is 16 residues long. V was clipped by 6 bases and J by 7 bases, with 23 bases between them. The CDR3 DNA follows: TGTGCCAGCAGGGCCGGCCCGTCGACACGGATAAATACGCAGTATTTT. This sequence encodes CASRAGPSTRINTQYF.